This is a list of T cell receptor beta chains from one sample in a study of patients and donors after allogeneic stem cell transplantation. TCRdb fed the RT-PCR reads into MiXCR, producing one record per CDR3 protein. The repertoire holds some 880,000 distinct CDR3 sequences, with about a sixth as singletons. Material: blood, either unsorted or a sorted T cell fraction (not recorded which). These receptors came from a human donor who was either an allogeneic HSCT recipient or a stem cell or donor lymphocyte infusion donor (not recorded which). It is not recorded whose cells these are; they may come from a transplant donor. Each CDR3 is given with its conserved first and last residue. D genes are given only for firm matches. Rows may omit the clone size; those that give it use once, few, many or a size class.

J | V | D | size | DNA | CDR3
TRBJ2-7 | TRBV4-2 | - | few | TGTGCCAGCAGCCCCCCCGGATCACATTACGAGCAGTACTTC | CASSPPGSHYEQYF
TRBJ1-1 | TRBV15 | - | - | TGTGCCACCAGCAGAGATGCCTCAAGAGGCGCTGAAGCTTTCTTT | CATSRDASRGAEAFF
TRBJ2-1 | TRBV6-2/TRBV6-3 | TRBD1 | once | TGTGCCAGCAGTACGACAGGGGGGGGCCGGAATGAGCAGTTCTTC | CASSTTGGGRNEQFF
TRBJ1-2 | TRBV29-1 | - | many | TGCAGCGTTGAGCCCAGGGAGTATGGCTACACCTTC | CSVEPREYGYTF
TRBJ1-2 | TRBV25-1 | - | few | TGTGCCACCTATGCTGATACATATGGCTACACCTTC | CATYADTYGYTF
TRBJ2-1 | TRBV12-3/TRBV12-4 | TRBD2 | - | TGTGCCAGCACCGGGGGACTAGCGGACTACAATGAGCAGTTCTTC | CASTGGLADYNEQFF
TRBJ2-1 | TRBV7-2 | - | - | TGTGCCAGCAGCAGGGCTAAATCCTACAATGAGCAGTTCTTC | CASSRAKSYNEQFF
TRBJ2-1 | TRBV3-1 | - | few | TGTGCCAGCAGCCCGTGGGGGACAAATTACAATGAGCAGTTCTTC | CASSPWGTNYNEQFF
TRBJ2-7 | TRBV20-1 | TRBD1 | - | TGCAGTGCTAGAAGGCAGGGGGCCTACGAGCAGTACTTC | CSARRQGAYEQYF
TRBJ2-7 | TRBV7-9 | TRBD1 | - | TGTGCCAGCAGCTTCGCAGGGGGCAGTAACGAGCAGTACTTC | CASSFAGGSNEQYF
TRBJ2-7 | TRBV6-5 | - | - | TGTGCCAGCAGTTACTCGAGGGTTGGCAGGGAATTCTACGAGCAGTACTTC | CASSYSRVGREFYEQYF
TRBJ2-1 | TRBV20-1 | TRBD2 | - | TGCAGTGCTAGAGATCTGGGTTTAGGACTAGCGGGGATTGAGCAGTTCTTC | CSARDLGLGLAGIEQFF
TRBJ2-1 | TRBV7-9 | - | - | TGTGCCAGCAGCTTGTACCGGGACATGTGGTACAATGAGCAGTTCTTC | CASSLYRDMWYNEQFF
TRBJ2-3 | TRBV7-3 | TRBD2 | few | TGTGCCAGCAGCCCCCGGGGGGTCGGCGCAGATACGCAGTATTTT | CASSPRGVGADTQYF
TRBJ2-5 | TRBV6-1 | TRBD2 | few | TGTGCCGCACAGCTAGCGGATGTACAAGAGACCCAGTACTTC | CAAQLADVQETQYF
TRBJ2-2 | TRBV7-2 | TRBD1 | - | TGTGCCAGCAGCTTATCGCTCAGGGGGAAAGTCCTCACCGGGGAGCTGTTTTTT | CASSLSLRGKVLTGELFF
TRBJ2-1 | TRBV4-3 | - | many | TGCGCCAGCAGCCAAGACAGGTCCAATGAGCAGTTCTTC | CASSQDRSNEQFF
TRBJ2-7 | TRBV5-1 | - | - | TGCGCCAGCAGCTTTAAAGCCGAGCAGTACTTC | CASSFKAEQYF
TRBJ2-1 | TRBV18 | TRBD1 | many | TGTGCCAGCTCACCAACAGGGGATGAGCAGTTCTTC | CASSPTGDEQFF
TRBJ2-7 | TRBV13 | TRBD2 | - | TGTGCCAGCAGACCCCTTCGGGAGGGTCTTGAGCAGTACTTC | CASRPLREGLEQYF
TRBJ2-1 | TRBV25-1 | - | - | TGTGCCAGTTTAGGGGATCCCTACAATGAGCAGTTCTTC | CASLGDPYNEQFF
TRBJ1-1 | TRBV12-3/TRBV12-4 | - | - | TGTGCCAGCAGTACTGCAGGGGCCCGAAAGAACACTGAAGCTTTCTTT | CASSTAGARKNTEAFF
TRBJ2-1 | TRBV3-1 | - | few | TGTGCCAGCAGCCATTCCAATGAGCAGTTCTTC | CASSHSNEQFF
TRBJ2-1 | TRBV10-2 | TRBD2 | - | TGCGCCAGCAGTGAGGCAACGGGACTAGCATATGAGCAGTTCTTC | CASSEATGLAYEQFF
TRBJ2-3 | TRBV5-1 | - | few | TGCGCCAGCAGCTTCGGGATGCCCACAGATACGCAGTATTTT | CASSFGMPTDTQYF
TRBJ1-1 | TRBV12-3/TRBV12-4 | TRBD1 | many | TGTGCCAGCAGCCTGACAGGGGGCGTTTCGGTGAACACTGAAGCTTTCTTT | CASSLTGGVSVNTEAFF
TRBJ1-1 | TRBV30 | - | few | TGTGCCTGGAGTGTACGGGACACTGAAGCTTTCTTT | CAWSVRDTEAFF
TRBJ2-5 | TRBV12-3/TRBV12-4 | - | - | TGTGCCAGCTTCGACGCCGACACCTACCAAGAGACCCAGTACTTC | CASFDADTYQETQYF
TRBJ2-1 | TRBV11-1 | - | - | TGTGCCAGCAGCTTAGAAGGGGGAGACCTCTACAATGAGCAGTTCTTC | CASSLEGGDLYNEQFF
TRBJ2-1 | TRBV9 | TRBD2 | - | TGTGCCAGCAGCGTCGAGGGACTAGCGGGAGGGCAGTTCTTC | CASSVEGLAGGQFF
TRBJ1-1 | TRBV5-1 | TRBD1 | - | TGCGCCAGCAGCTCGCCTGTGGACAGGGGACCGAACACTGAAGCTTTCTTT | CASSSPVDRGPNTEAFF
TRBJ2-7 | TRBV29-1 | - | few | TGCAGCGTTGCCGGCAGACCCTACGAGCAGTACTTC | CSVAGRPYEQYF
TRBJ2-1 | TRBV29-1 | TRBD1 | - | TGCAGCGTGGACAGGGGGCCGCCGATACATGATGAGCAGTTCTTC | CSVDRGPPIHDEQFF
TRBJ2-1 | TRBV12-3/TRBV12-4 | TRBD2 | few | TGTGCCAGCAGTTTTCGGGGGGGGGCGTATGAGCAGTTCTTC | CASSFRGGAYEQFF
TRBJ2-5 | TRBV6-2/TRBV6-3 | - | few | TGTGCCAGCAGTTCCCACCAAGAGACCCAGTACTTC | CASSSHQETQYF
TRBJ2-2 | TRBV6-1 | TRBD1 | few | TGTGCCAGCAGTCCCCGACAGGGGTTTGCGAACACCGGGGAGCTGTTTTTT | CASSPRQGFANTGELFF
TRBJ2-2 | TRBV9 | - | few | TGTGCCAGCAGCGTAGGAGGCCTGGCCGGGGAGCTGTTTTTT | CASSVGGLAGELFF
TRBJ2-1 | TRBV20-1 | TRBD2 | - | TGCAGTGCTAACGGCGGGCAGCGGGAGTACAATGAGCAGTTCTTC | CSANGGQREYNEQFF
TRBJ2-2 | TRBV7-2 | - | - | TGTGCCAGCAGCCCCTACCCCCGATTCGGGCTGTTTTTT | CASSPYPRFGLFF
TRBJ1-3 | TRBV29-1 | TRBD1 | - | TGCAGCGCCCGGACAGGCGCTGGAAACACCATATATTTT | CSARTGAGNTIYF
TRBJ2-6 | TRBV29-1 | - | many | TGCAGCGTTGAAGCCCGGGACAAAACTCCTGGGGCCAACGTCCTGACTTTC | CSVEARDKTPGANVLTF
TRBJ2-3 | TRBV6-4 | - | - | TGTGCCATCTACAACGAGGCTAACCATACGCAGTATTTT | CAIYNEANHTQYF
TRBJ1-4 | TRBV6-5 | - | - | TGTGCCAGCAGTTACTCAGAACAACCTAATGAAAAACTGTTTTTT | CASSYSEQPNEKLFF
TRBJ2-6 | TRBV11-1 | TRBD1 | few | TGTGCCAGCAGCTTAGTGCGACAGGGGAAGGCTGGGGCCAACGTCCTGACTTTC | CASSLVRQGKAGANVLTF
TRBJ1-2 | TRBV20-1 | - | - | TGCAGTGCCAGACCATCCCCCCAATATGGCTACACCTTC | CSARPSPQYGYTF
TRBJ2-1 | TRBV19 | TRBD2 | - | TGTGCCAGTAGTAGCGCTAGCGGGCATAGCTCCTACAATGAGCAGTTCTTC | CASSSASGHSSYNEQFF
TRBJ2-3 | TRBV5-1 | - | few | TGCGCCAGCAGCGCTTCTGGACCGCGGGACTTCACAGATACGCAGTATTTT | CASSASGPRDFTDTQYF
TRBJ2-5 | TRBV29-1 | - | many | TGCAGCGTTGTAGGGGGGAACCAAGAGACCCAGTACTTC | CSVVGGNQETQYF
TRBJ2-3 | TRBV7-2 | TRBD2 | many | TGTGCCAGCAGCCCAGTAGCGGGAATGGGAAATACGCAGTATTTT | CASSPVAGMGNTQYF